This T cell receptor (beta chain) was sequenced in a study of chemoradiotherapy in HPV16-positive cancers (dated by TCRdb to 2022 to 2024). Background on the whole study: Candidate HPV-specific T-cell clones and common TCR motifs were defined by functional T-cell assays performed on cells from two HPV16-positive patients. The study asked whether T-cell immunity against the HPV oncoproteins E6 and E7 changes during chemoradiotherapy and whether it affects survival. The candidate HPV-specific TCRs and motifs were then tracked in TCR repertoires from around 86 patients with HPV-related cancers. The research as a whole found: In HPV16-positive patients, expansion of HPV-responsive T cells during chemoradiotherapy was found to be associated with improved recurrence-free survival. Only two HPV16-positive patients were used to derive the functional definition of HPV-specific T cells, and the survival association was reported for HPV16-positive patients. Expansion of candidate HPV-specific clones and E7-related TCR motifs was observed in the tumor microenvironment during treatment, whereas no such expansion was observed for non-HPV-specific T cells.

With regard to this clone: This receptor's antigen is unknown. Per-nucleotide qualities are absent, and no much larger clonotype sits a single base away.

The V end loses 5 bases and the J end loses 4 bases, and a stretch of 17 bases separates them. Inclusive of the bounding cysteine and phenylalanine, the CDR3 is 16 residues long. Of the read, only the CDR3 DNA is kept; its 48 bases are in frame from base 1. Via the germline V gene (reference sequence), CDR1 is SEHNR and CDR2 FQNEAQ. The method was the immunoSEQ multiplex PCR assay. In its TCRdb copy, this immuneACCESS table keeps in-frame sequences only and misses some clones. Where compared with another copy, unresolved V genes explain less than half of these, and the others have no known cause. The sample contains around 33,000 clones, approximately 90% of them found a single time. Around 2.3% of the sample is held by the ten biggest clonotypes. Repertoires were sampled repeatedly over the course of chemoradiotherapy so that clonal expansion in the tumor microenvironment could be followed.

The origin of this receptor is a human donor with HPV-associated anogenital cancer. The chain couples TRBV7-9 to TRBJ2-2, and the D gene may be TRBD2, 5 bases matching. The starting material was blood, obtained from a patient who underwent chemoradiotherapy. The CDR3 protein: CASSPKVRVSTGELFF. The base sequence is TGTGCCAGCAGCCCGAAGGTGCGGGTTTCCACCGGGGAGCTGTTTTTT.